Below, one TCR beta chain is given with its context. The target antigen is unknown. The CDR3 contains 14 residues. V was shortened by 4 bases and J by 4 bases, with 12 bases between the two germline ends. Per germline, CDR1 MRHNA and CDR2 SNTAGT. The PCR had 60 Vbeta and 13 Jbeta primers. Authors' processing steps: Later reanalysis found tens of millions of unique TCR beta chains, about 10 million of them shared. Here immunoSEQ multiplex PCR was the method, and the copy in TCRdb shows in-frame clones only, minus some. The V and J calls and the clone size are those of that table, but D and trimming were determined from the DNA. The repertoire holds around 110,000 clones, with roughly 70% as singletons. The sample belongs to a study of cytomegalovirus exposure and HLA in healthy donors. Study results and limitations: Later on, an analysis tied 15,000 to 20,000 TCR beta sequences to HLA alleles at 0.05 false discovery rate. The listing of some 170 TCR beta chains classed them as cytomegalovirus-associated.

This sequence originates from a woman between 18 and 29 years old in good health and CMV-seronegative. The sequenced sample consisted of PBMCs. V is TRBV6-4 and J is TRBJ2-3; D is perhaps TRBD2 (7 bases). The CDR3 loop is CASSVGGRSDTQYF. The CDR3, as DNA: TGTGCCAGCAGTGTCGGGGGGCGGTCAGATACGCAGTATTTT.